The 21 T cell receptor beta chains below all came from one sample that was sequenced in a study of blood T cells in healthy people across ages. Sample-barcoded 5' priming and a J-beta primer mix drove a second PCR of 7 to 11 cycles. TCRdb reprocessed the 5' RACE reads with MiXCR, giving one entry per CDR3 protein. The sample holds roughly 1.5 million distinct CDR3 sequences, roughly 43% seen once. The sample comprised blood. The receptors stem from a woman aged 18-30 years in good health.

This clonotype was detected only a few times. The CDR3 here is CASSQTVIRYNEQFF. Written as DNA, the CDR3 is TGCGCCAGCAGCCAGACCGTTATCAGATACAATGAGCAGTTCTTC. The V call is TRBV4-3, the J call TRBJ2-1; D unresolved. Germline CDR1 LGHNA, CDR2 YSLEER. This CDR3 is built from 15 residues. V lost 3 bases, J lost 4 bases, and 13 bases lay in between.

The chain recombines TRBV9 with TRBJ2-2; 7 bases are a match to TRBD2. The CDR3 covers 16 residues. Per germline, CDR1 SGDLS and CDR2 YYNGEE. The J segment lost 2 bases and the V segment lost 3 bases, leaving 7 bases of the junction unmatched. DNA of the CDR3: TGTGCCAGCAGCGAGGGCGGCGGGAGCAACACCGGGGAGCTGTTTTTT. This codes for CASSEGGGSNTGELFF.

The chain couples TRBV4-3 to TRBJ2-4; no firm D call. V was shortened by 0 bases and J by 0 bases, with 12 bases between the two germline ends. Germline CDR1 is LGHNA and CDR2 is YSLEER. The CDR3 is 17 residues long. The CDR3 DNA sequence: TGCGCCAGCAGCCAAGATCCCTTCGGTTTAGCCAAAAACATTCAGTACTTC. Protein: CASSQDPFGLAKNIQYF.

Concerning this clonotype: Given a much more abundant clone one base away, this may be a read error. This rearrangement joins TRBV29-1 to TRBJ1-2; D call uncertain. This CDR3 spans 11 amino acids. The germline gives CDR1 SQVTM, CDR2 ANQGSEA. CDR3 DNA sequence: TGCAGCGTTGTTACGGTCTATGGCAACACCTTC. It specifies CSVVTVYGNTF.

The chain joins TRBV6-5 to TRBJ2-7, with D unclear. CDR1 is MNHEY and CDR2 is SVGAGI in the germline V gene. This CDR3 is built from 15 residues. Deletions cut 2 bases from V and 4 bases from J, with 15 bases between. Here the CDR3 reads CASSYQYTARYEQYF. DNA for the CDR3: TGTGCCAGCAGTTACCAGTATACAGCTAGGTACGAGCAGTACTTC.

This chain connects TRBV5-1 to TRBJ2-4; 7 bases fit TRBD1. The J call may not be correct, given that the DNA end is closer to TRBJ2-7. From germline, CDR1 is SGHRS and CDR2 YFSETQ. The CDR3 has 14 residues. The CDR3: CASSSTGEWGEQYF. DNA of the CDR3: TGCGCCAGCAGCTCAACAGGGGAATGGGGCGAGCAGTACTTC.

The CDR3 sequence: CASSQGYFDNEQFF. The DNA for the CDR3 is TGCGCCAGCAGCCAGGGGTACTTCGACAATGAGCAGTTCTTC. The J gene is TRBJ2-1, the V gene TRBV4-3; D uncertain. CDR3 length equals 14 residues. The germline V gene has CDR1 LGHNA and CDR2 YSLEER. Trimming took 3 bases from V and 5 from J, leaving 11 bases between them.

The table lists this clonotype with a few counts. The rearrangement uses TRBV9 and TRBJ2-1, with TRBD1 matching 7 bases. The CDR3 is 15 amino acids. V was clipped by 0 bases and J by 3 bases; unmatched bases: 3. The germline CDR1 and CDR2 sequences are SGDLS and YYNGEE. The CDR3 sequence is CASSVEGAFYNEQFF. Here the CDR3 DNA reads TGTGCCAGCAGCGTAGAGGGGGCCTTCTACAATGAGCAGTTCTTC.

This chain connects TRBV20-1 to TRBJ2-7, with 16 bases that match TRBD2. The ends lost 3 bases at V and 5 bases at J; junction bases unmatched: 4. This CDR3 spans 15 amino acids. Germline lookup yields CDR1 DFQATT and CDR2 SNEGSKA (reference sequence). CDR3 protein: CSARGLAGGPDEQYF. For the CDR3, the DNA is TGCAGTGCTAGGGGACTAGCGGGAGGGCCCGACGAGCAGTACTTC.

The CDR3 nucleotides read TGCGCCAGCAGCTTGACGGACTGGGGGACAGATACGCAGTATTTT. It is translated as CASSLTDWGTDTQYF. The chain links TRBV5-1 to TRBJ2-3; D tentatively reads TRBD1 or TRBD2 (5 bases each). V lost 1 base to trimming and J lost 3 bases, with 12 bases between them. The length of the CDR3 is 15 residues. Looked up from germline, CDR1 is SGHRS and CDR2 is YFSETQ.

V is TRBV29-1 and J is TRBJ2-1, with D perhaps assigned TRBD1 or TRBD2 (5 bases each). Germline loops: CDR1 SQVTM, CDR2 ANQGSEA. The CDR3 runs 14 residues. Trimming cost V 7 bases and J 4 bases, with 17 bases left between them. The CDR3 coding sequence is TGCAGCGCTAACGGAGTCGAGGGGTACAATGAGCAGTTCTTC. The encoded protein is CSANGVEGYNEQFF.

CDR3 in amino acids: CAWSWGGTDTQYF. The CDR3 nucleotides are TGTGCCTGGAGTTGGGGGGGTACAGATACGCAGTATTTT. This chain connects TRBV30 to TRBJ2-3, with 7 bases fitting TRBD2. This CDR3 spans 13 amino acids. Germline-derived CDR1 and CDR2 are GTSNPN and SVGIG (reference sequence). Trimming cost V 2 bases and J 3 bases; bases outside gene matches: 2.

The chain links TRBV6-4 to TRBJ2-6, with D tentatively TRBD1 (6 bases). V lost 3 bases and J 1 base, leaving 7 bases between the germline ends. The germline CDR1 and CDR2 sequences are MRHNA and SNTAGT. The length of the CDR3 is 15 residues. The CDR3 DNA reads TGTGCCAGCAGTGAAGACAGGTCTGGGGCCAACGTCCTGACTTTC. Protein: CASSEDRSGANVLTF.

This chain uses TRBV6-1 with TRBJ2-1, with 11 bases that match TRBD2. The CDR3 loop spans 14 amino acids. The germline V gene encodes CDR1 MNHNS and CDR2 SASEGT. V lost 5 bases to trimming and J lost 8 bases; unmatched junction nucleotides: 5. As DNA, the CDR3 is TGTGCCAGCAGTCTAGCGGGGGGTACGTATGAGCAGTTCTTC. As protein: CASSLAGGTYEQFF.

As concerns this clonotype: At one of its ends the junction is not consistent with the germline gene, which may arise from a read error. The chain employs TRBV9 and TRBJ2-1, with D tentatively TRBD2 (6 bases). The V gene's germline CDR1 is SGDLS and CDR2 YYNGEE. The CDR3 consists of 14 residues. DNA for the CDR3: TGTGCCAGCAGCGTGACCGCGGGATACACTGAGCAGTTCTTC. This encodes CASSVTAGYTEQFF.

The CDR3 region has the DNA TGTGCCAGCTCACAGGGACAGGGGGCGCGCGGCTATGGCTACACCTTC. It codes for CASSQGQGARGYGYTF. The chain links TRBV18 to TRBJ1-2, with 12 bases matching TRBD1. This CDR3 contains 16 residues. Per germline, CDR1 KGHSH and CDR2 LQKENI. The junction had 7 bases not matched to a gene; V was cut back by 4 bases and J by 4 bases. Drawing the rest from reference TRBV18 and TRBJ1-2, the complete variable domain is NAGVMQNPRHLVRRRGQEARLRCSPMKGHSHVYWYRQLPEEGLKFMVYLQKENIIDESGMPKERFSAEFPKEGPSILRIQQVVRGDSAAYFCASSQGQGARGYGYTFGSGTRLTVV.

As to this clonotype: Since a much larger clone is just one base distant, this may be a read error. The CDR3: CASSLDGGYNNGQFF. For the CDR3, the DNA is TGTGCCAGCAGCTTAGACGGGGGGTACAACAATGGGCAGTTCTTC. The J gene is TRBJ2-1, the V gene TRBV7-2; 7 nucleotides match TRBD2. This CDR3 spans 15 amino acids. Germline V gives CDR1 SGHTA, CDR2 FQGNSA.

The genes are TRBV6-2 or TRBV6-3 and TRBJ2-1; TRBD1 is a possible D gene (6 bases). The CDR3 consists of 13 residues. Per the germline V gene, CDR1 is MNHEY and CDR2 is SVGEGT. Deletions cut 5 bases from V and 4 bases from J, with 9 bases between. CDR3 sequence: CASSGGWYNEQFF. The CDR3 DNA reads as TGTGCCAGCAGTGGGGGCTGGTACAATGAGCAGTTCTTC.

The rearrangement uses TRBV6-1 and TRBJ1-6, with 7 bases identical to TRBD1. CDR1 is MNHNS and CDR2 is SASEGT in the germline V gene. The V and J ends lost 5 bases and 5 bases, in that order; junction bases with no gene match: 15. There are 18 residues in the CDR3. The CDR3 spells CASSKQGVPSGDNSPLHF. The CDR3 DNA follows: TGTGCCAGCAGTAAGCAGGGGGTTCCCAGTGGGGATAATTCACCCCTCCACTTT.

The chain is built from TRBV3-1 and TRBJ2-3; D may correspond to TRBD1 or TRBD2 (5 bases each). The CDR3 runs 15 residues. V dropped 6 bases and J dropped 8 bases, with 21 bases sitting between them. Germline V gene sequence: CDR1 LGHDT, CDR2 YNNKEL (reference sequence). The CDR3 protein is CASSPRRGVGLTQYF. CDR3 nucleotides: TGTGCCAGCAGTCCGCGCCGGGGCGTCGGTCTTACGCAGTATTTT.

CDR3 sequence (DNA): TGCGCCAGCGGCCGCCCGGGAGCTAGCACAGATACGCAGTATTTT. Its translation is CASGRPGASTDTQYF. J is TRBJ2-3 and V is TRBV4-1, with D possibly matching TRBD2 (6 bases). The germline V gene encodes CDR1 MGHRA and CDR2 YSYEKL. This CDR3 contains 15 residues. The ends were cut back, 8 bases at V and 0 bases at J, with 15 bases in the middle.